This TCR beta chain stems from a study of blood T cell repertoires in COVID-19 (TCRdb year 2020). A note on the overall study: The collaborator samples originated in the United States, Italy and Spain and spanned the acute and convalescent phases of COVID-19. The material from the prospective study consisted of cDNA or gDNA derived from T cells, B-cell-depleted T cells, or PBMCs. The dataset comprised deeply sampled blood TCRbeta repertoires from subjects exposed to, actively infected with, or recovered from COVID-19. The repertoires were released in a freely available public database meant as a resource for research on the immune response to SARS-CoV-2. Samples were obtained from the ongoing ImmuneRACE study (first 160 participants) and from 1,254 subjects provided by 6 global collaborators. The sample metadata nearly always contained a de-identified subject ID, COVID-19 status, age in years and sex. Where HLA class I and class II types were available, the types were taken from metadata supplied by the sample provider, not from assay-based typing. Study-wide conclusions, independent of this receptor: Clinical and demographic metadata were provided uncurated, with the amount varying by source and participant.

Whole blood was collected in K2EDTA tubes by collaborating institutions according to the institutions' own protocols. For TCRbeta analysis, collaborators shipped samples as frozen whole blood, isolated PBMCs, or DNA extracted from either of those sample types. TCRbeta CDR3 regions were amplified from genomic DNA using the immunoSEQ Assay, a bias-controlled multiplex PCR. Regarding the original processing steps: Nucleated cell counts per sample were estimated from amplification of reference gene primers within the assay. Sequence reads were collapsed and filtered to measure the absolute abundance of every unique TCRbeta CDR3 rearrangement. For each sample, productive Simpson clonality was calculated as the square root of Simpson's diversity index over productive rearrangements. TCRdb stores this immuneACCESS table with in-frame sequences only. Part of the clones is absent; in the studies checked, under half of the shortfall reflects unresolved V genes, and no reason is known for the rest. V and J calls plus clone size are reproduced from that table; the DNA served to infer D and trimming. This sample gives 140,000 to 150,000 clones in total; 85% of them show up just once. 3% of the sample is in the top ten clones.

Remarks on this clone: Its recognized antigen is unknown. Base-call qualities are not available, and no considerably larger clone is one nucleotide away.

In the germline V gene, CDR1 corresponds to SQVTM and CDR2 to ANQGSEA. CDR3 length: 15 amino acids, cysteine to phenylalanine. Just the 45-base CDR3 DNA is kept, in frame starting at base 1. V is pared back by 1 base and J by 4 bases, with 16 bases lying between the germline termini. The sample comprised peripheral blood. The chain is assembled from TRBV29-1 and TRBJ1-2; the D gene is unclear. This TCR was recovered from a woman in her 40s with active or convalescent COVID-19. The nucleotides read TGCAGCGTTGAAGGGGTCGAATCAGGTGCCTATGGCTACACCTTC. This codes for CSVEGVESGAYGYTF.